This TCR beta chain was sequenced during a study of T-cell reconstitution after alpha-beta-depleted transplantation in children. Germline values: CDR1 LGHNA, CDR2 YSLEER. The germline V and J ends were trimmed by 3 bases and 2 bases, with 6 bases remaining between them. CDR3 length equals 13 residues. Unique molecular identifiers featured in how the TCRbeta library was prepared. TCRdb reprocessed the PCR reads via MiXCR and lists one record per CDR3 protein. Here the sample spans hundreds of thousands of distinct CDR3 sequences, more than 20% being singletons. The chain joins TRBV4-3 to TRBJ2-3; possibly TRBD2 for D (5 bases). The sequencing here drew on PBMCs, mostly from graft donor cells, taken 360 days after TCRalphabeta/CD19-depleted stem cell transplant. This sequence was found in a boy in the first two years of life who had a stem cell transplant for acute myeloid leukemia, so the T cells may come from the graft donor. The CDR3 spells CASSHGITDTQYF. The CDR3 coding sequence is TGCGCCAGCAGCCACGGGATCACAGATACGCAGTATTTT.